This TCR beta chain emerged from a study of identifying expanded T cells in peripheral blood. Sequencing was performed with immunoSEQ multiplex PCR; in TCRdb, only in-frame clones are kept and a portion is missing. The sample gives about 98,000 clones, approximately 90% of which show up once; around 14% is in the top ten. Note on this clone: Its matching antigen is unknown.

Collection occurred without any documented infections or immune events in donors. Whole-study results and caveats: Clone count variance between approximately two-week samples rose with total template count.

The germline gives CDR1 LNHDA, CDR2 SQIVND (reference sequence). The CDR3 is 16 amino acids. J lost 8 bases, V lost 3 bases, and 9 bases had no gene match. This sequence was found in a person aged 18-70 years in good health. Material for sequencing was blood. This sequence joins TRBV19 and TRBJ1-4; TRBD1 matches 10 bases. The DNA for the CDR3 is TGTGCCAGTAGTATCGCCGGGACAGGGGATGGCGAAAAACTGTTTTTT. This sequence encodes CASSIAGTGDGEKLFF. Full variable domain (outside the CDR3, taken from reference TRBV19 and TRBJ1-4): DGGITQSPKYLFRKEGQNVTLSCEQNLNHDAMYWYRQDPGQGLRLIYYSQIVNDFQKGDIAEGYSVSREKKESFPLTVTSAQKNPTAFYLCASSIAGTGDGEKLFFGSGTQLSVL.